The 2 T cell receptor beta chains reported below all come from one sample, sequenced in a study of T cells in Graves' hyperthyroidism and ophthalmopathy (dated by TCRdb to the late 2010s). The library was produced with multiplex PCR. These reads were obtained on an Illumina HiSeq 2000. The TCR beta CDR3 regions were amplified from the RNA transcripts. The first round of RT-PCR for the TCR CDR3 was performed with the HTBI primer set and the Qiagen OneStep RT-PCR kit. TCRdb handled the public reads itself, with Q25 trimming in fastp and clone calling in MiXCR, and kept productive beta chains. Each CDR3 protein gets just one entry, which takes the most common genes and DNA from the rows behind it. This sample is represented by some 550,000 distinct CDR3 sequences; roughly 16% of them were singletons. Under 3.5% of the sample belongs to the ten largest clones. Sequencing was done on a sample of blood. These receptors all stem from a woman in her forties with Graves' ophthalmopathy.

A few counts support this clonotype. The rearrangement joins TRBV10-2 to TRBJ2-7; 9 bases are shared with TRBD1. The CDR3 is 16 amino acids. CDR1 WSHSY and CDR2 SAAADI come from the germline V gene. The ends lost 7 bases at V and 9 bases at J; junction bases unmatched: 19. CDR3 sequence reads: CASNSENFDRGVPQYF. CDR3 nucleotide sequence: TGCGCCAGCAACTCCGAGAACTTCGACAGGGGGGTACCGCAGTACTTC.

The chain carries TRBV6-2 or TRBV6-3 and TRBJ2-1; possibly TRBD1 for D (6 bases). Germline loops: CDR1 MNHEY, CDR2 SVGEGT. This CDR3 has 15 amino acids. Trimming left V 6 bases short and J 0 bases short, with 12 bases between. Here the CDR3 DNA reads TGTGCCAGCAGAATCGGACAGACCTCCTACAATGAGCAGTTCTTC. Its protein is CASRIGQTSYNEQFF.